This section outlines one T cell receptor (beta chain) sequence together with its context. Study processing details: The authors estimated nucleated cell counts from reference gene primer amplification. This table comes from immunoSEQ multiplex PCR, and its TCRdb copy is limited to in-frame clones, with some not included. V and J calls and clone size are copied from that table; D and trimming were computed from the DNA. The table has 75,000 to 95,000 clones, approximately 87% seen once. This sample was taken from a study of blood T cell repertoires in COVID-19. Study-wide context: Donors in the United States, Italy and Spain gave samples during acute or convalescent COVID-19. Sources were T cells, B-cell-depleted T cells, or PBMCs; the material itself was cDNA or gDNA.

CDR3 length: 17 amino acids. Germline assignment: CDR1 ENHRY and CDR2 SYGVKD. After removal of 1 base from V and 6 bases from J, the junction contained 10 bases not matched to a gene. This clonotype originated in a human donor in a cohort sampled during active COVID-19. The sample consisted of peripheral blood. V usage is TRBV10-3 and J usage is TRBJ2-1; 9 bases agree with TRBD2. The CDR3 bases are TGTGCCATCAGTGAGTTCGGACTAGCGTCAGATACCAATGAGCAGTTCTTC. The encoded protein is CAISEFGLASDTNEQFF.